This TCR beta chain was identified in a study of coeliac disease. The CDR3 is 15 residues long. The germline gives CDR1 SEHNR, CDR2 FQNEAQ (reference sequence). Trimming took 3 bases from V and 0 from J, leaving 9 bases between them. TCRdb's table, derived via immunoSEQ multiplex PCR, lists solely in-frame clones and lacks some. The repertoire holds roughly 6,500 clones, with around 66% as singletons. Sample: lamina propria lymphocytes from the gut. The TCR comes from a man in his fifties or sixties with active celiac disease. The chain joins TRBV7-9 to TRBJ2-1, with D unresolved. The CDR3 here is CASSFRSYSYNEQFF. In DNA form, the CDR3 reads TGTGCCAGCAGCTTTCGGAGCTACTCCTACAATGAGCAGTTCTTC.